Described below is a single TCR beta chain sequence and its context. Its antigen is still unknown. CD4+ T cells from unexposed donors were obtained before the COVID-19 pandemic (2011-2018). After ten to eleven days of culture, CD4+ T cells were isolated. Cells permitting, SARS-CoV-2 S/N and four cold-coronavirus spikes were tested on unexposed-donor CD4+ T cells. V shed 4 bases and J 2 bases; nucleotides not matched to a gene: 16. Germline loops: CDR1 MNHEY, CDR2 SMNVEV (reference sequence). CDR3 size: 20 residues. This sample is part of a study of CD4 T cells in relation to SARS-CoV-2 and coronaviruses. Study summary: ViraFEST: roughly 10-day antigen culture of PBMCs, then TCR beta CDR3 sequencing. Controls used an HIV-1 Nef peptide pool or no peptide. Study observations and caveats: Pre-pandemic and post-infection samples never came from the same donor.

Clones were read by immunoSEQ multiplex PCR, and TCRdb kept only the in-frame ones, dropping some. The table shows 20,000 or so clones, with approximately 80% occurring only once. This TCR was sampled from a human donor in good health. Sequenced: CD4+ T cells from PBMCs, cultured in vitro. The chain employs TRBV27 and TRBJ2-7; 14 positions agree with TRBD2. The DNA of the CDR3 is TGTGCCAGCAGTTCCGCGGACAGGGTTAGGACTAGCGGGAGGCCCTACGAGCAGTACTTC. This gives the protein CASSSADRVRTSGRPYEQYF.